The sequence of this T cell receptor beta chain was determined in a study of cytomegalovirus exposure and HLA in healthy donors. Overall study findings and caveats: A missense variant in DCLRE1C was later tied to TCR beta V- and J-gene trimming. The study listed some 160 cytomegalovirus-associated TCR beta chains.

Primers: 60 Vbeta forward and 13 Jbeta reverse. The table came from immunoSEQ multiplex PCR; TCRdb's copy has only in-frame clones and leaves some out. There are approximately 220,000 clones in the sample; less than 85% occur only once, and about 0.63% lies in the top ten. The CDR3 contains 15 residues. V was pared by 3 bases and J by 7 bases, with 8 bases of the junction left unmatched. Germline values: CDR1 MGHRA, CDR2 YSYEKL. This clone was found a few times. The antigen is undetermined. Input material: PBMCs. This chain joins TRBV4-1 and TRBJ2-7, with 11 bases identical to TRBD1. The receptor was isolated from a man younger than 35 in good health and CMV-seronegative. The CDR3 bases are TGCGCCAGCAGCCATGCGACGGGACAGGGGGGAGAGCAGTACTTC. Its protein is CASSHATGQGGEQYF.